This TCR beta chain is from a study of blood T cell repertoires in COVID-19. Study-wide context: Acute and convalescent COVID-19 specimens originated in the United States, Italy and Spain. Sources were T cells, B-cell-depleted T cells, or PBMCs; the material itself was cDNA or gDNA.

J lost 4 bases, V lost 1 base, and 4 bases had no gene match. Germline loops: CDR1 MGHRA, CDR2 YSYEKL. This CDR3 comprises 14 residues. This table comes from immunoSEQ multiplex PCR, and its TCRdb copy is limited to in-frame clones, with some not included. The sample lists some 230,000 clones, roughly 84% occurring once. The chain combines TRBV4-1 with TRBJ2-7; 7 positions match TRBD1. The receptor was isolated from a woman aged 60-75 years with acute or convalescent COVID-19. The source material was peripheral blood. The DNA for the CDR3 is TGCGCCAGCAGCCAAGTGGGGACAGTTTACGAGCAGTACTTC. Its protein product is CASSQVGTVYEQYF.